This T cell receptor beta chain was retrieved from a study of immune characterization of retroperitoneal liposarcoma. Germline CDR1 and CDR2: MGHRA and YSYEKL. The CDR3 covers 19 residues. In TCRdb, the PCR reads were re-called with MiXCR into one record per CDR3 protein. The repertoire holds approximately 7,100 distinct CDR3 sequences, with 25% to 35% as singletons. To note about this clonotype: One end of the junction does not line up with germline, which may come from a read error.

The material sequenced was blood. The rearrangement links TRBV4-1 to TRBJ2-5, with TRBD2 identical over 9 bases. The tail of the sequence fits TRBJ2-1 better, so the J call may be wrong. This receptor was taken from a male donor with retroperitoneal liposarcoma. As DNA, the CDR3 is TGTGCCAGCAGCCAAGATGATTCTGGCGGGAGGGCCGCGGGGAATGAGCAGTTCTTC. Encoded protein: CASSQDDSGGRAAGNEQFF.